A single TCR beta chain is shown here with its context. Its antigen is undetermined. The sample originates from a study of vaccination and CD4 T cells after COVID-19. The CDR3 spans 14 residues. Germline lookup yields CDR1 SQVTM and CDR2 ANQGSEA. V was shortened by 3 bases and J by 3 bases, with 13 bases between the two germline ends. As for treatment: roughly ten-day PBMC culture with coronavirus spike peptide pools or control peptides (ViraFEST assay). Once obtained from cultured CD4+ T cells, the DNA was sequenced using the Oncomine TCR Beta short-read assay. Each CDR3 protein gets one entry after TCRdb re-called the PCR reads with MiXCR. The profile shows about 21,000 distinct CDR3 sequences, around 43% of them singletons.

The sequenced sample was CD4+ T cells from blood, cultured in vitro, obtained before SARS-CoV-2 vaccination. The sequence was obtained from a human donor who received a COVID-19 vaccine. The rearrangement uses TRBV29-1 and TRBJ2-3; TRBD1 is a possible D gene (5 bases). The CDR3 region is CSVEGFRGTDTQYF. As DNA, the CDR3 is TGCAGCGTTGAGGGGTTTAGGGGAACAGATACGCAGTATTTT.